Listed below are T cell receptor beta chains from one sample, sequenced in a study of early T cells in non-severe SARS-CoV-2 infection. A single record per CDR3 protein comes from TCRdb applying MiXCR to the 5' RACE reads. Of roughly 120,000 distinct CDR3 sequences in the sample, about 16% were seen once. Source material: whole blood. These receptor sequences come from an adult who was a healthcare worker with PCR-confirmed SARS-CoV-2 infection or an uninfected control (not recorded which). Each CDR3 is given with its conserved first and last residue. Each record gives: J gene, V gene, D gene, clone size, CDR3 protein, CDR3 DNA. A D gene is named only where the DNA matches it firmly. Part of the rows lack a size; the others show once, few, many or a class for expanded clones.

TRBJ1-2 | TRBV20-1 | . | few | CSAVPDMGYGYTF | TGCAGTGCTGTCCCGGACATGGGCTATGGCTACACCTTC
TRBJ2-2 | TRBV6-1 | . | . | CASISDSLSGELFF | TGTGCCAGCATTTCGGACAGTTTATCCGGGGAGCTGTTTTTT
TRBJ2-3 | TRBV10-3 | . | few | CAISGRQGRGTDTQYF | TGTGCCATCAGTGGGCGGCAGGGCAGGGGCACAGATACGCAGTATTTT
TRBJ2-7 | TRBV5-1 | . | few | CASSPGDTNSYEQYF | TGCGCCAGCAGCCCGGGGGACACCAACTCCTACGAGCAGTACTTC
TRBJ1-5 | TRBV3-1 | . | few | CASSQDVGSNQPKHF | TGTGCCAGCAGCCAAGATGTGGGAAGCAATCAGCCCAAGCATTTT
TRBJ1-1 | TRBV9 | . | once | CASSVGIGVNTEAFF | TGTGCCAGCAGCGTAGGTATAGGCGTGAACACTGAAGCTTTCTTT
TRBJ2-5 | TRBV9 | . | . | CASSVGEQYQETQYF | TGTGCCAGCAGCGTAGGGGAACAGTACCAAGAGACCCAGTACTTC
TRBJ2-1 | TRBV2 | . | . | CASNLGLYNEQFF | TGTGCCAGCAACCTGGGGCTCTACAATGAGCAGTTCTTC
TRBJ2-2 | TRBV28 | . | . | CASSSAGTINGELFF | TGTGCCAGCAGTTCCGCCGGGACCATAAACGGGGAGCTGTTTTTT
TRBJ2-2 | TRBV12-3/TRBV12-4 | TRBD1 | many | CASSFRGHTGELFF | TGTGCCAGCAGTTTCAGGGGGCACACCGGGGAGCTGTTTTTT
TRBJ1-1 | TRBV5-1 | . | few | CASSSSREAGTEAFF | TGCGCCAGCAGCTCAAGCAGGGAGGCAGGCACTGAAGCTTTCTTT
TRBJ1-1 | TRBV10-3 | . | few | CAISDSLNTEAFF | TGTGCCATCAGTGACAGCCTGAACACTGAAGCTTTCTTT
TRBJ2-2 | TRBV24-1 | TRBD1 | many | CAAGTANTGELFF | TGTGCCGCCGGGACAGCGAACACCGGGGAGCTGTTTTTT
TRBJ2-1 | TRBV20-1 | . | few | CSAWARNSSYNEQFF | TGCAGTGCTTGGGCGCGCAACAGCTCCTACAATGAGCAGTTCTTC
TRBJ2-1 | TRBV7-9 | TRBD2 | . | CASSLSGGGAKNEQFF | TGTGCCAGCAGCTTGTCGGGCGGGGGGGCGAAGAATGAGCAGTTCTTC
TRBJ2-3 | TRBV13 | TRBD2 | few | CASSQAKRGFPYTQYF | TGTGCCAGCAGCCAAGCTAAGCGGGGGTTCCCCTATACGCAGTATTTT
TRBJ2-1 | TRBV19 | . | few | CASSIGGGRSYNEQFF | TGTGCCAGTAGTATTGGGGGCGGCCGCTCCTACAATGAGCAGTTCTTC
TRBJ2-1 | TRBV5-1 | . | few | CASSQSGDHNEQFF | TGCGCCAGCAGTCAATCCGGGGACCACAATGAGCAGTTCTTC
TRBJ1-5 | TRBV30 | . | few | CAWSRGRGNQPQHF | TGTGCCTGGAGTCGGGGTAGGGGCAATCAGCCCCAGCATTTT
TRBJ1-4 | TRBV4-1 | . | . | CASSRYRESEKLFF | TGCGCCAGCAGCCGTTACAGGGAAAGTGAAAAACTGTTTTTT
TRBJ1-6 | TRBV7-9 | . | few | CASSLALSGRGINSPLHF | TGTGCCAGCAGCTTAGCGCTTTCCGGCCGAGGGATCAATTCACCCCTCCACTTT
TRBJ2-7 | TRBV20-1 | TRBD1 | few | CSAITGGLFEEQYF | TGCAGTGCTATCACAGGGGGGTTATTCGAAGAGCAGTACTTC
TRBJ1-4 | TRBV20-1 | . | few | CSVQPGRTEKLFF | TGCAGTGTCCAGCCTGGGAGAACCGAAAAACTGTTTTTT
TRBJ1-1 | TRBV4-2 | . | few | CASSQDKVEEAFF | TGTGCCAGCAGCCAAGATAAGGTAGAAGAAGCTTTCTTT
TRBJ1-4 | TRBV20-1 | . | few | CSASSAGSEKLFF | TGCAGTGCTAGCTCGGCGGGATCGGAAAAACTGTTTTTT
TRBJ2-2 | TRBV5-1 | . | . | CASTAFEDGELFF | TGCGCCAGCACGGCCTTCGAAGACGGGGAGCTGTTTTTT
TRBJ2-7 | TRBV29-1 | . | . | CSVVDYEQYF | TGCAGCGTTGTTGATTACGAGCAGTACTTC
TRBJ1-2 | TRBV5-1 | . | few | CASSWSGDGYTF | TGCGCCAGCAGCTGGAGCGGAGATGGCTACACCTTC
TRBJ1-1 | TRBV5-6 | . | many | CASSLISGTEAFF | TGTGCCAGCAGCTTGATAAGCGGGACTGAAGCTTTCTTT
TRBJ2-3 | TRBV4-2 | . | many | CASSQAAGATDTQYF | TGTGCCAGCAGCCAAGCGGCAGGGGCTACAGATACGCAGTATTTT
TRBJ2-3 | TRBV5-1 | TRBD2 | few | CASKLAGYADTQYF | TGCGCCAGCAAACTAGCGGGGTATGCAGATACGCAGTATTTT
TRBJ1-2 | TRBV9 | TRBD1 | once | CASSVTGTVDYGYTF | TGTGCCAGCAGCGTAACAGGGACAGTGGACTATGGCTACACCTTC
TRBJ1-6 | TRBV10-3 | TRBD1 | few | CAISTAGQGNSPLHF | TGTGCCATCAGTACCGCTGGACAGGGGAATTCACCCCTCCACTTT
TRBJ2-1 | TRBV28 | TRBD1 | . | CASSPSGTGGVYNEQFF | TGTGCCAGCAGCCCCTCCGGGACAGGGGGCGTCTACAATGAGCAGTTCTTC
TRBJ1-2 | TRBV20-1 | . | few | CSARDLSESYTF | TGCAGTGCTAGAGACCTATCCGAGAGCTACACCTTC